Listed here is a single T cell receptor (beta chain). Cohort 3 recovered donors had two negative PCRs, clearance, or symptom resolution. The CDR3 consists of 14 residues. In the authors' methods: Counts of nucleated cells, estimated from reference gene primer amplification, were obtained. TCRdb's table, derived via immunoSEQ multiplex PCR, lists solely in-frame clones and lacks some. That table supplies the V and J calls and clone size; D and trimming were determined from the DNA. The table lists approximately 230,000 clones, 90% to 95% of them singletons, with approximately 1.9% in the top ten. This sample was taken from a study of blood T cell repertoires in COVID-19. For the study at large: Researchers got acute and convalescent COVID-19 samples from the United States, Italy and Spain. T cells, B-cell-depleted T cells, or PBMCs supplied cDNA or gDNA.

The sample taken for sequencing was PBMCs or T cells enriched from blood (not recorded which). The source of this sequence is a woman younger than 35 who had recovered from COVID-19. The rearrangement uses TRBV21-1 and TRBJ2-7; TRBD2 was called by the table and not checked on the DNA. TRBV21-1 is reported as a pseudogene. The DNA for the CDR3 is TGTGCCAGCCATAACTGGATCGGGTCGGTCGAGCAGTACTTC. Its protein product is CASHNWIGSVEQYF.